The 17 T cell receptor beta chains below all came from one sample that was sequenced in a study of blood T cell repertoires in COVID-19. Repertoires were generated with immunoSEQ multiplex PCR, while TCRdb's copy carries only in-frame clones and drops some. The data hold 250,000 to 300,000 clones, with 85% to 90% observed a single time. Sequences were obtained from peripheral blood. These receptors came from a woman aged 25 to 39 with COVID-19, enrolled during active disease.

The chain employs TRBV4-1 and TRBJ2-3; D is uncertain. The CDR3 totals 11 residues. CDR1 is MGHRA and CDR2 is YSYEKL in the germline V gene. With 5 bases removed from V and 3 bases from J, the gap between germline ends came to 3 bases. CDR3 DNA sequence: TGCGCCAGCAGCGCGACAGATACGCAGTATTTT. It is translated as CASSATDTQYF.

CDR3 sequence: CASSLYVGEYEQYF. In DNA, the CDR3 is TGCGCCAGCAGCTTGTATGTAGGGGAATACGAGCAGTACTTC. V and J are TRBV5-1 and TRBJ2-7; the D gene is possibly TRBD1 (5 bases). Germline loops: CDR1 SGHRS, CDR2 YFSETQ. Trimming pared 1 base from V and 4 bases from J, leaving 12 bases between. This CDR3 has 14 residues.

The rearrangement links TRBV10-1 to TRBJ2-2, with D maybe TRBD2 (5 bases). This CDR3 contains 13 residues. Germline-derived CDR1 and CDR2 are WNHNN and SYGVQD (reference sequence). Trimming stripped 5 bases from V and 6 bases from J, with 10 bases between. CDR3 loop: CASSKLVAGELFF. The CDR3 DNA follows: TGCGCCAGCAGTAAACTAGTAGCCGGGGAGCTGTTTTTT.

This chain joins TRBV19 and TRBJ1-2; D unresolved. The ends were cut back, 6 bases at V and 5 bases at J, with 16 bases in the middle. The CDR3 has 14 residues. Germline V lookup: CDR1 LNHDA, CDR2 SQIVND (reference sequence). The CDR3 DNA follows: TGTGCCAGTAGGGACGGGTCTGGAGGGTATGGCTACACCTTC. The encoded protein is CASRDGSGGYGYTF. Together with reference TRBV19 and TRBJ1-2, the CDR3 gives the full variable domain: DGGITQSPKYLFRKEGQNVTLSCEQNLNHDAMYWYRQDPGQGLRLIYYSQIVNDFQKGDIAEGYSVSREKKESFPLTVTSAQKNPTAFYLCASRDGSGGYGYTFGSGTRLTVV.

DNA for the CDR3: TGTGCCAGCAGCGTTGGGTACGGGGGAGAGACCCAGTACTTC. Residues: CASSVGYGGETQYF. The V and J genes are TRBV9 and TRBJ2-5; possible D gene TRBD2, 6 bases. Germline CDR1 is SGDLS and CDR2 is YYNGEE. The CDR3 length is 14 residues. With 2 bases removed from V and 4 bases from J, the gap between germline ends came to 12 bases.

The chain combines TRBV5-6 with TRBJ2-1, with D hard to call. This CDR3 comprises 12 residues. CDR1 is SGHDT, CDR2 YYEEEE, per germline. Trimming pared 0 bases from V and 6 bases from J, leaving 4 bases between. CDR3 amino acids: CASSLALNEQFF. CDR3 in DNA: TGTGCCAGCAGCTTGGCTCTCAATGAGCAGTTCTTC.

V gene TRBV14 combines with J gene TRBJ1-1; tentative D call: TRBD1 (5 bases). Trimming stripped 3 bases from V and 7 bases from J, with 12 bases between. The CDR3 runs 13 residues. Germline CDR1 and CDR2: SGHDN and FVKESK. The chain's CDR3 is CASSHLRGSEAFF. The CDR3 coding sequence is TGTGCCAGCAGCCACTTACGGGGGAGTGAAGCTTTCTTT.

This clone appeared once. The rearrangement uses TRBV5-1 and TRBJ2-5; D might be TRBD2 (6 bases). CDR1 is SGHRS and CDR2 is YFSETQ in the germline V gene. The CDR3 sequence is 15 residues long. Trimming took 4 bases from V and 5 from J, leaving 18 bases between them. In DNA form, the CDR3 reads TGCGCCAGCAGCCCCCTATCGGGCAGCGGGGAGACCCAGTACTTC. Encoded protein: CASSPLSGSGETQYF.

V and J are TRBV5-1 and TRBJ2-7; 7 bases map to TRBD1. Germline CDR1 reads SGHRS; CDR2 reads YFSETQ. This CDR3 is 13 amino acids long. V lost 2 bases to trimming and J lost 3 bases; unmatched junction nucleotides: 2. The CDR3 sequence is CASSLDRDYEQYF. CDR3 DNA sequence: TGCGCCAGCAGCTTAGACAGGGACTACGAGCAGTACTTC.

The chain joins TRBV19 to TRBJ2-1, with 7 bases lining up with TRBD1. Unmatched junction bases numbered 15, after V lost 5 bases and J lost 2 bases. Germline assignment: CDR1 LNHDA and CDR2 SQIVND (reference sequence). The CDR3 contains 18 residues. CDR3 nucleotide sequence: TGTGCCAGTAGTCCACAGGGGCCCTCTCCTCTTGCCTACAATGAGCAGTTCTTC. Its protein product is CASSPQGPSPLAYNEQFF. Combining the CDR3 with reference TRBV19 and TRBJ2-1 gives the whole variable domain DGGITQSPKYLFRKEGQNVTLSCEQNLNHDAMYWYRQDPGQGLRLIYYSQIVNDFQKGDIAEGYSVSREKKESFPLTVTSAQKNPTAFYLCASSPQGPSPLAYNEQFFGPGTRLTVL.

This clone was counted once. The V gene is TRBV19, the J gene TRBJ2-7; TRBD2 aligns across 8 bases. Germline CDR1 LNHDA, CDR2 SQIVND (reference sequence). Unmatched junction bases numbered 10, after V lost 2 bases and J lost 4 bases. CDR3 length: 16 amino acids. The CDR3 DNA is TGTGCCAGTAGTATAACGGGAGGGATTAACCGGTACGAGCAGTACTTC. As protein: CASSITGGINRYEQYF.

With regard to this clone: This sample includes further DNA sequences coding for the same CDR3. The chain has TRBV4-1 and TRBJ1-1; D is ambiguous. CDR1 and CDR2 (germline): MGHRA, YSYEKL. V lost 2 bases to trimming and J lost 1 base, with 5 bases between them. The CDR3 contains 13 residues. The CDR3 DNA sequence: TGCGCCAGCAGCCAACCGGGGAACACTGAAGCTTTCTTT. Encoded protein: CASSQPGNTEAFF.

As DNA, the CDR3 is TGTGCCAGCAGTTTGAGGTGGAAGAACACTGAAGCTTTCTTT. Its protein is CASSLRWKNTEAFF. The chain uses TRBV27 and TRBJ1-1; D is unresolved. From germline, CDR1 is MNHEY and CDR2 SMNVEV (reference sequence). Trimming removed 3 bases at V and 1 base at J, with 9 bases between. The CDR3 length is 14 residues.

The rearrangement uses TRBV4-2 and TRBJ1-1; 7 bases match TRBD1. The CDR3 extends over 15 amino acids. Per germline, CDR1 LGHNA and CDR2 YNFKEQ. With 0 bases clipped from V and 2 bases from J, the junction kept 3 bases outside the gene matches. CDR3 sequence (DNA): TGTGCCAGCAGCCAAGACGGGACAGCTAACACTGAAGCTTTCTTT. It yields the protein CASSQDGTANTEAFF.

The V gene is TRBV27, the J gene TRBJ2-6; D is unclear. The CDR3 contains 15 residues. The V gene's germline CDR1 is MNHEY and CDR2 SMNVEV (reference sequence). Trimming stripped 2 bases from V and 0 bases from J, with 5 bases between. The CDR3, as DNA: TGTGCCAGCAGTTTACTAAGCTCTGGGGCCAACGTCCTGACTTTC. Protein sequence: CASSLLSSGANVLTF.

The J gene is TRBJ2-3, the V gene TRBV7-6; 8 bases agree with TRBD1. V dropped 2 bases and J dropped 3; count of bases not matched to a gene: 13. The CDR3 contains 18 residues. CDR1 and CDR2 from the germline V gene are SGHVS and FNYEAQ. The CDR3 here is CASSLPRTGPIPTDTQYF. CDR3 nucleotides: TGTGCCAGCAGCTTACCCCGGACAGGGCCCATTCCTACAGATACGCAGTATTTT.

This chain connects TRBV13 to TRBJ2-7, with 10 bases matching TRBD1. V shed 0 bases and J 4 bases; nucleotides not matched to a gene: 6. This CDR3 has 16 amino acids. Germline V lookup: CDR1 PRHDT, CDR2 FYEKMQ (reference sequence). The CDR3 sequence: CASSLGLWDRGYEQYF. In DNA, the CDR3 is TGTGCCAGCAGCTTAGGCCTATGGGACAGGGGTTACGAGCAGTACTTC.